The 9 T cell receptor beta chains presented below share a single source sample, sequenced in a study of T cell responses to AZD1222 COVID-19 vaccine. Sequencing was performed with immunoSEQ multiplex PCR; in TCRdb, only in-frame clones are kept and a portion is missing. The repertoire holds some 150,000 clones, with roughly 88% as singletons. Material: peripheral blood, obtained on day 0 of MenACWY control vaccination. These TCRs come from an adult in good health.

V is TRBV5-1 and J is TRBJ2-5; D could derive from TRBD1 or TRBD2 (7 bases each). This CDR3 has 20 amino acids. Per the germline V gene, CDR1 is SGHRS and CDR2 is YFSETQ. Trimming stripped 6 bases from V and 2 bases from J, with 32 bases between. The CDR3 reads CASTSMSSGRGGRLQETQYF. CDR3 nucleotides: TGCGCCAGCACCTCCATGAGTAGTGGCAGGGGGGGTCGGCTACAAGAGACCCAGTACTTC.

This sequence joins TRBV15 and TRBJ2-7; 7 bases match TRBD1. This CDR3 region has 17 residues. In germline, CDR1 is LNHNV, CDR2 YYDKDF (reference sequence). V was pared by 9 bases and J by 0 bases, with 17 bases of the junction left unmatched. This CDR3 is CATAGTVLRNSSYEQYF. The CDR3 DNA is TGTGCCACGGCCGGGACAGTCCTACGAAATAGCTCCTACGAGCAGTACTTC.

On this clone: At one boundary the junction diverges from the germline segment, which might be a read error. CDR3 in amino acids: CASGLSGSQSSGELFF. The DNA of the CDR3 is TGTGCCAGCGGCTTGAGCGGGAGTCAATCGTCCGGGGAGCTGTTTTTT. The J gene is TRBJ2-2, the V gene TRBV11-3, with 8 bases lining up with TRBD2. This CDR3 has 16 amino acids. Per germline, CDR1 SGHNT and CDR2 YENEEA.

The J gene is TRBJ1-5, the V gene TRBV19; D possibly corresponds to TRBD1 (6 bases). Trimming took off 5 bases at V and 4 bases at J, with 9 bases between the two ends. Per germline, CDR1 LNHDA and CDR2 SQIVND (reference sequence). This CDR3 comprises 13 residues. The CDR3 protein is CASSQGQNQPQHF. CDR3 sequence (DNA): TGTGCCAGTAGTCAAGGACAGAATCAGCCCCAGCATTTT.

This chain uses TRBV19 with TRBJ2-7, with 7 bases lining up with TRBD2. The CDR3 is 18 residues long. The V gene's germline CDR1 is LNHDA and CDR2 SQIVND (reference sequence). The V and J ends lost 4 bases and 3 bases, in that order; junction bases with no gene match: 18. The CDR3 DNA reads TGTGCCAGTAGTACCCGATCGAAGGGGCAGCGGGGAGGCTACGAGCAGTACTTC. Protein: CASSTRSKGQRGGYEQYF.

V gene TRBV11-3 combines with J gene TRBJ2-7; TRBD2 matches at 11 bases. The ends lost 0 bases at V and 6 bases at J; junction bases unmatched: 10. CDR3 size: 17 residues. Per the germline V gene, CDR1 is SGHNT and CDR2 is YENEEA. CDR3: CASSLDLLAGASSEQYF. The CDR3 coding sequence is TGTGCCAGCAGCTTAGATTTACTAGCGGGAGCCTCTTCCGAGCAGTACTTC.

CDR3 in amino acids: CASSSPKGLGYNEQFF. DNA for the CDR3: TGTGCCAGCAGCTCCCCCAAAGGGTTAGGTTACAATGAGCAGTTCTTC. The J gene is TRBJ2-1, the V gene TRBV9; D is undetermined. Germline CDR1 and CDR2: SGDLS and YYNGEE. Trimming cost V 4 bases and J 4 bases, with 18 bases left between them. The CDR3 has 16 amino acids.

The chain joins TRBV4-1 to TRBJ1-2; 7 nucleotides line up with TRBD1. Germline assignment: CDR1 MGHRA and CDR2 YSYEKL. The CDR3 runs to 15 residues. V gave up 0 bases and J gave up 4 bases; unmatched junction bases: 5. The CDR3 sequence is CASSQDPGGIYGYTF. Here the CDR3 DNA reads TGCGCCAGCAGCCAAGATCCAGGGGGTATCTATGGCTACACCTTC.

The sample holds one count of this clone. The rearrangement uses TRBV6-4 and TRBJ1-2; a weak D match, TRBD1 (5 bases). Trimming cost V 0 bases and J 6 bases, with 17 bases left between them. The CDR3 length is 16 residues. CDR1 MRHNA and CDR2 SNTAGT come from the germline V gene. This CDR3 reads CASSDSPGSGGNGYTF. The CDR3 DNA is TGTGCCAGCAGTGACTCTCCAGGGTCGGGCGGTAATGGCTACACCTTC.